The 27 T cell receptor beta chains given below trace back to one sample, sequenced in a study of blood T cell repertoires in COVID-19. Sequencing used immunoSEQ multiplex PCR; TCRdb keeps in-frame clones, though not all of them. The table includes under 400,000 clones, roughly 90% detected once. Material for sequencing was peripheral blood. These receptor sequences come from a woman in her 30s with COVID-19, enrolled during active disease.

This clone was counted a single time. The CDR3 loop reads CASSQTSGNYEQYF. DNA of the CDR3: TGTGCCAGCAGCCAAACTAGCGGCAACTACGAGCAGTACTTC. The rearrangement joins TRBV11-2 to TRBJ2-7, with TRBD2 matching 8 bases. Losses at the gene ends were 5 bases for V and 3 bases for J; bases not matched to a gene: 6. The V gene's germline CDR1 is SGHAT and CDR2 FQNNGV. This CDR3 comprises 14 residues.

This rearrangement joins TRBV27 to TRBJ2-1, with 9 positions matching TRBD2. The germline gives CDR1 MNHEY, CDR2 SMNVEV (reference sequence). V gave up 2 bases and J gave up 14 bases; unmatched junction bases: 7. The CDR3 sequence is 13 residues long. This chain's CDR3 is CASSLEAGGPEFF. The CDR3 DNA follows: TGTGCCAGCAGTTTAGAGGCGGGAGGGCCCGAGTTCTTC.

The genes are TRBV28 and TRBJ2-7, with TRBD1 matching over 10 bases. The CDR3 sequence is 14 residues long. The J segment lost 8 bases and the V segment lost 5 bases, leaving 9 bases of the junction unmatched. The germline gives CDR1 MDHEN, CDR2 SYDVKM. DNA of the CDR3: TGTGCCAGCAGTCCCCCGCCGGGACAGGGGAAGCAGTACTTC. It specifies CASSPPPGQGKQYF.

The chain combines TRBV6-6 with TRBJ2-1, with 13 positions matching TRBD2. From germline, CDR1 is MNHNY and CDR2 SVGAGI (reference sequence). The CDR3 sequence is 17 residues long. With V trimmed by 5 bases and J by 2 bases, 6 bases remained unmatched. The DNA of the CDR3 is TGTGCCAGCAGTCAGGGACTAGCGGGAAAAACCTACAATGAGCAGTTCTTC. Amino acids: CASSQGLAGKTYNEQFF.

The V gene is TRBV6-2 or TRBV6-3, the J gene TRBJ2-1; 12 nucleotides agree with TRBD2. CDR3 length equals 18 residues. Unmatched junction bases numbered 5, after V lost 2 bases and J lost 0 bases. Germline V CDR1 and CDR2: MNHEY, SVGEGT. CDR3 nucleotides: TGTGCCAGCAGTTACCCCTCGACTAGCGGGAGCTCCTACAATGAGCAGTTCTTC. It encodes CASSYPSTSGSSYNEQFF.

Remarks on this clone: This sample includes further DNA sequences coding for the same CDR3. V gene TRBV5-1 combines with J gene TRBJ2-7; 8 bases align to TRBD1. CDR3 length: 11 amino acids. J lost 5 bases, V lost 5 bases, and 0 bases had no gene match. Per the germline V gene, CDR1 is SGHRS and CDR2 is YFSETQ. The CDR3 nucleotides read TGCGCCAGCAGACAGGGGGACGAGCAGTACTTC. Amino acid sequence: CASRQGDEQYF.

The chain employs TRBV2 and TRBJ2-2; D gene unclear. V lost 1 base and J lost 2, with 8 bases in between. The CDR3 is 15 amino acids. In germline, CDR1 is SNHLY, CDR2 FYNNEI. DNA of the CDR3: TGTGCCAGCAGTGAAGACAAACCTAACACCGGGGAGCTGTTTTTT. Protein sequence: CASSEDKPNTGELFF.

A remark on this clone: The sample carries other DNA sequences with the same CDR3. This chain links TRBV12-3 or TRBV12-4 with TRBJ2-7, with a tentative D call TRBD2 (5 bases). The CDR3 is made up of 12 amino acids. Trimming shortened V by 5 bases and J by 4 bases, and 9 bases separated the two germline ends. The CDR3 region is CASSPRGYEQYF. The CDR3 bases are TGTGCCAGCAGTCCCCGAGGGTACGAGCAGTACTTC.

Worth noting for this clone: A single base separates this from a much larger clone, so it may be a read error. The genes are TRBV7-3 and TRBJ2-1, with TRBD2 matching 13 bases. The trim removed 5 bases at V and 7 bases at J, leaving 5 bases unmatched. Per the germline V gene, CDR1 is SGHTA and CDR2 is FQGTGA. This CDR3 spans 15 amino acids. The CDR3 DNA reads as TGTGCCAGCAGCGCGGGACTAGCGGGAATGAATGAGCAGTTCTTC. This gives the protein CASSAGLAGMNEQFF.

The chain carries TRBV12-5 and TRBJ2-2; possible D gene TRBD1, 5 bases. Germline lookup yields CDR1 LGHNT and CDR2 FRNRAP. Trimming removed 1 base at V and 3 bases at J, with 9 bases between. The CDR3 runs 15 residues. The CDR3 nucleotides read TGTGCTAGTGGTTTGGGTCAGGGTGACACCGGGGAGCTGTTTTTT. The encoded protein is CASGLGQGDTGELFF.

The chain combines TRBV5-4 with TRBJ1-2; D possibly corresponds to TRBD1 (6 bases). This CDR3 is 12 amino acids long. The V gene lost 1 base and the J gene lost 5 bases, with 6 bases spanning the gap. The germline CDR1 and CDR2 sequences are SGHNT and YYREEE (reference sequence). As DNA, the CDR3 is TGTGCCAGCAGCTTGAGGGGGTATGGCTACACCTTC. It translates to CASSLRGYGYTF.

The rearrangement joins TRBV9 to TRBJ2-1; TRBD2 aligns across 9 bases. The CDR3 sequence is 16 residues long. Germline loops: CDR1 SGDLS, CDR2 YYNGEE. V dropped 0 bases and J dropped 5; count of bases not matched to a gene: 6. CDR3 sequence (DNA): TGTGCCAGCAGCGTAGAAGGCGGGAGGGTCCACAATGAGCAGTTCTTC. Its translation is CASSVEGGRVHNEQFF.

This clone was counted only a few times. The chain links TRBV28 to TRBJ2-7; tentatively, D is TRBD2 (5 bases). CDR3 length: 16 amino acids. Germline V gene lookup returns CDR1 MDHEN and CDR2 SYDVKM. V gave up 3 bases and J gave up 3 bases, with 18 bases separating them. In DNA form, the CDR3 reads TGTGCCAGCAGTTTCATTAGCCTTGGACTGGTCTACGAGCAGTACTTC. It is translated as CASSFISLGLVYEQYF.

CDR3 in amino acids: CASSHPRGAGGDTGELFF. CDR3 in DNA: TGTGCCAGCAGCCATCCCCGGGGAGCGGGAGGGGACACCGGGGAGCTGTTTTTT. This rearrangement joins TRBV11-2 to TRBJ2-2; 10 bases align to TRBD2. V shed 5 bases and J 3 bases; nucleotides not matched to a gene: 12. The CDR3 extends over 18 amino acids. Per the germline V gene, CDR1 is SGHAT and CDR2 is FQNNGV.

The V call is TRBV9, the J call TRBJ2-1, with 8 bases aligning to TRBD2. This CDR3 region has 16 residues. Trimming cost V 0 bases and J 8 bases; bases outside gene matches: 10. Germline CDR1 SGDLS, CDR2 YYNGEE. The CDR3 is CASSVEPAGVIDEQFF. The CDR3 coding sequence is TGTGCCAGCAGCGTAGAGCCAGCGGGAGTTATAGATGAGCAGTTCTTC.

CDR3 in amino acids: CASSRPGHRQQKNYNEQFF. In DNA, the CDR3 is TGTGCCAGCAGTCGGCCGGGACACCGACAGCAAAAAAACTACAATGAGCAGTTCTTC. The chain has TRBV28 and TRBJ2-1, with D tentatively TRBD1 (6 bases). V was shortened by 5 bases and J by 3 bases, with 26 bases between the two germline ends. This CDR3 comprises 19 residues. Germline V gene data show CDR1 as MDHEN and CDR2 as SYDVKM.

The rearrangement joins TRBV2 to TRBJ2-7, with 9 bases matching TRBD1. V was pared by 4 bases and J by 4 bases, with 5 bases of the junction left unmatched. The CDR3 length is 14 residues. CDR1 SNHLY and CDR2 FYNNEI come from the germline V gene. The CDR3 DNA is TGTGCCAGCAGTGGAATGGGACAGGGTTACGAGCAGTACTTC. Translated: CASSGMGQGYEQYF.

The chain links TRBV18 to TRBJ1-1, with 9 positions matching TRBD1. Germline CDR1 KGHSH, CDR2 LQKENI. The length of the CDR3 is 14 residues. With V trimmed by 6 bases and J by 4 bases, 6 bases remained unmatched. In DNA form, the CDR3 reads TGTGCCAGCTCCCGCGGGACAGGGCGCACTGAAGCTTTCTTT. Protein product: CASSRGTGRTEAFF. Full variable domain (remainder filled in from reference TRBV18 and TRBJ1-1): NAGVMQNPRHLVRRRGQEARLRCSPMKGHSHVYWYRQLPEEGLKFMVYLQKENIIDESGMPKERFSAEFPKEGPSILRIQQVVRGDSAAYFCASSRGTGRTEAFFGQGTRLTVV.

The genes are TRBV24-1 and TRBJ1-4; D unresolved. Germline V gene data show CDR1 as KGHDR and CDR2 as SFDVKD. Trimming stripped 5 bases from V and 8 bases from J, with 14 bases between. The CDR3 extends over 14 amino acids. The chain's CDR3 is CATSVRLGREKLFF. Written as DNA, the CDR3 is TGTGCCACCAGTGTACGCCTTGGGAGGGAAAAACTGTTTTTT.

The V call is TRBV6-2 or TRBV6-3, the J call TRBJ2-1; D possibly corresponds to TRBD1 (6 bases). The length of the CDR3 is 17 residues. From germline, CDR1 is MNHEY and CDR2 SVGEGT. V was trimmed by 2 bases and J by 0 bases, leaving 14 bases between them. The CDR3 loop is CASSYSGQGRSYNEQFF. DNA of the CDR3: TGTGCCAGCAGTTACAGTGGGCAGGGGCGCTCCTACAATGAGCAGTTCTTC.

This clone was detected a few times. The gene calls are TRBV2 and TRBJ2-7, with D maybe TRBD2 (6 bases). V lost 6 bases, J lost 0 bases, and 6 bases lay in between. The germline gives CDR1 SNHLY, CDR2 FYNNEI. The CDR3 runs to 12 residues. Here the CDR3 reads CASRGLSYEQYF. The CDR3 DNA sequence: TGTGCCAGCAGGGGACTCTCCTACGAGCAGTACTTC. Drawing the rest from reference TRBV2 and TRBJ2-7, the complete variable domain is EPEVTQTPSHQVTQMGQEVILRCVPISNHLYFYWYRQILGQKVEFLVSFYNNEISEKSEIFDDQFSVERPDGSNFTLKIRSTKLEDSAMYFCASRGLSYEQYFGPGTRLTVT.

The DNA of the CDR3 is TGTGCCTGGGACAGACCCATTAACTATGGCTACACCTTC. Its protein is CAWDRPINYGYTF. The gene calls are TRBV30 and TRBJ1-2; tentatively, D is TRBD1 (5 bases). The V gene's germline CDR1 is GTSNPN and CDR2 SVGIG (reference sequence). The V end lost 5 bases, the J end lost 1 base, and 11 bases lay between the germline ends. The CDR3 loop spans 13 amino acids.

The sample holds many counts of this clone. CDR3 protein: CASSEVVAGREQYF. For the CDR3, the DNA is TGTGCCAGCAGTGAGGTAGTAGCGGGACGCGAGCAGTACTTC. V and J are TRBV6-1 and TRBJ2-7; TRBD2 agrees at 8 bases. Germline CDR1 MNHNS, CDR2 SASEGT. This CDR3 has 14 amino acids. V trimming: 3 bases; J trimming: 6 bases; junction bases outside the gene matches: 7.

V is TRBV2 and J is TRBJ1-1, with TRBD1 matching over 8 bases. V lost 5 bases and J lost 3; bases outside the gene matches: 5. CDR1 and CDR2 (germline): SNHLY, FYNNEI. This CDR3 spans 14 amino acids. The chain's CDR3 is CASSSNRGDTEAFF. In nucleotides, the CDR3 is TGTGCCAGCAGTTCGAACAGGGGGGACACTGAAGCTTTCTTT.

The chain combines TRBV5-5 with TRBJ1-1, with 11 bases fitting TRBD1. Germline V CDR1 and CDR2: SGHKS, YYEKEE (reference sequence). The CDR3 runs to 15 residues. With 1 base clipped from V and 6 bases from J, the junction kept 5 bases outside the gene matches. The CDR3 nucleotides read TGTGCCAGCAGCTTGTTGGGACAGGGGGTCCCTGAAGCTTTCTTT. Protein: CASSLLGQGVPEAFF.

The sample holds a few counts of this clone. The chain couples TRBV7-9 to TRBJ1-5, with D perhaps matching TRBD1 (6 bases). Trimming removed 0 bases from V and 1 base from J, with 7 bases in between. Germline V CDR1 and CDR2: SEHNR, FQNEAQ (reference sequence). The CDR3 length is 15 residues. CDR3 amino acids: CASSLATGSNQPQHF. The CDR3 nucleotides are TGTGCCAGCAGCTTAGCGACAGGCAGCAATCAGCCCCAGCATTTT.

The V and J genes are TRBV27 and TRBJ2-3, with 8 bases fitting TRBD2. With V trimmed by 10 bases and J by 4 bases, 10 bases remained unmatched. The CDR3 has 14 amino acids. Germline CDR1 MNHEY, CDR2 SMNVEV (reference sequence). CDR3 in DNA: TGTGCCACCGGCGGGCGAGCGGGAGCAGATACGCAGTATTTT. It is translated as CATGGRAGADTQYF.